Listed below are T cell receptor beta chains from one sample, sequenced in a study of molecular identifiers for immune sequencing clone quantification. Each CDR3 protein is one row after TCRdb ran MiXCR on the PCR reads. The table shows around 480,000 distinct CDR3 sequences, with roughly 25% occurring only once. Sequenced: naive CD8+ T cells from blood, with Jurkat cell RNA spiked in. The receptors here all came from a human donor in good health. Some libraries in this study had Jurkat cell RNA spiked in. The CDR3 runs from the conserved cysteine through the conserved F or W. Each record gives: D gene, J gene, clone size, V gene, CDR3 DNA, CDR3 protein. The D gene is left open where the match is weak. Clone size is given for some rows only: seen once, a few or many times, or a class if the clone is expanded.

TRBD1	TRBJ2-1	NA	TRBV6-2/TRBV6-3	TGTGCCAGCAACGCCCGACAGGGTCCCTACAATGAGCAGTTCTTC	CASNARQGPYNEQFF
NA	TRBJ2-1	NA	TRBV7-9	TGTGCCAGCAGCCCAAGAATCGGGGGCGCGTACAATGAGCAGTTCTTC	CASSPRIGGAYNEQFF
NA	TRBJ1-1	many	TRBV7-9	TGTGCCAGCAACGGACACAAGAACACTGAAGCTTTCTTT	CASNGHKNTEAFF
TRBD2	TRBJ2-7	many	TRBV28	TGTGCCAGCAGTTATGGACTAGCGGACGAGCAGTACTTC	CASSYGLADEQYF
NA	TRBJ1-3	once	TRBV7-9	TGTGCCAGCAGCCCCGACAATAGAGACACCATATATTTT	CASSPDNRDTIYF
TRBD2	TRBJ2-1	NA	TRBV6-6	TGTGCCAGCAGTCCCTGGACTAGCGGGGGACCCTACAATGAGCAGTTCTTC	CASSPWTSGGPYNEQFF
NA	TRBJ2-5	few	TRBV12-3/TRBV12-4	TGTGCCAGCAGTCTCGGACTATCCCAAACCCAAGAGACCCAGTACTTC	CASSLGLSQTQETQYF
NA	TRBJ1-5	NA	TRBV11-2	TGTGCCAGCAGCTTAGATACAGGTTATCAGCCCCAGCATTTT	CASSLDTGYQPQHF
TRBD1	TRBJ2-7	NA	TRBV24-1	TGTGCCACCAGTCAGGGGGATGGCGAGCAGTACTTC	CATSQGDGEQYF
NA	TRBJ2-7	NA	TRBV20-1	TGCAGTGCCAGCGATGACGGCATTCCCGCCTACGAGCAGTACTTC	CSASDDGIPAYEQYF
TRBD1	TRBJ1-1	NA	TRBV12-3/TRBV12-4	TGTGCCAGCAGTTTGGGACAGGGGGCTCGATATACTGAAGCTTTCTTT	CASSLGQGARYTEAFF
TRBD1	TRBJ1-1	many	TRBV7-2	TGTGCAAGCCAACAGGGGTTCACTGAAGCTTTCTTT	CASQQGFTEAFF
NA	TRBJ2-3	many	TRBV7-6	TGTGCCAGCAGCTTAATCGGTGCCCGTCGGAGGGAGGACACAGATACGCAGTATTTT	CASSLIGARRREDTDTQYF
NA	TRBJ1-1	few	TRBV19	TGTGCCAGTAGTATTGGGACGATTACTGAAGCTTTCTTT	CASSIGTITEAFF
NA	TRBJ2-7	NA	TRBV5-1	TGCGCCAGCAGGTTAAGCGAGGGCGAGCAGTACTTC	CASRLSEGEQYF
NA	TRBJ1-1	many	TRBV4-1	TGCGCCAGCAGCCAAGACGGACAGTTCTGGGGGAACACTGAAGCTTTCTTT	CASSQDGQFWGNTEAFF
TRBD1	TRBJ1-4	NA	TRBV6-1	TGTGCCAGCAGGCGAAGACAGGGAGCAACTGATGAAAAACTGTTTTTT	CASRRRQGATDEKLFF
NA	TRBJ2-3	few	TRBV2	TGTGCCAGCAGTGAATACGACACAGATACGCAGTATTTT	CASSEYDTDTQYF
NA	TRBJ2-5	many	TRBV7-9	TGTGCCAGCAGCTTAGGCCGGGGACCGATCCAAGAGACCCAGTACTTC	CASSLGRGPIQETQYF
NA	TRBJ2-7	many	TRBV7-9	TGTGCCAGCAGCTTAGCAGGCGGGAAGCGGTACGAGCAGTACTTC	CASSLAGGKRYEQYF
TRBD1	TRBJ2-7	NA	TRBV14	TGTGCCAGCAGCCCGCGCACCGGGACAGGGGAAAGCTACGAGCAGTACTTC	CASSPRTGTGESYEQYF
TRBD1	TRBJ2-7	many	TRBV7-9	TGTGCCAGCAGCTTAGAGGACAGGGAGTACGAGCAGTACTTC	CASSLEDREYEQYF
NA	TRBJ2-1	few	TRBV11-3	TGTGCCAGCTGCCCAGGGTGGCCCAATGAGCAGTTCTTC	CASCPGWPNEQFF
NA	TRBJ1-6	many	TRBV12-3/TRBV12-4	TGTGCCAGCAGGGCCGGGCCCCTCGGATTACCCCTCCACTTT	CASRAGPLGLPLHF
NA	TRBJ2-2	few	TRBV3-1	TGTGCCAGCAGAGATACCCCGGGACAGAACACCGGGGAGCTGTTTTTT	CASRDTPGQNTGELFF
NA	TRBJ1-1	few	TRBV19	TGTGCCAGCTCGCCCATGGAATGGACTGAAGCTTTCTTT	CASSPMEWTEAFF
NA	TRBJ2-3	many	TRBV6-2/TRBV6-3	TGTGCCAGCAGTTACTACACAGATACGCAGTATTTT	CASSYYTDTQYF
NA	TRBJ1-5	few	TRBV4-3	TGCGCCAGCAGCCAAGGGGAAGGGATTCAGCCCCAGCATTTT	CASSQGEGIQPQHF
NA	TRBJ1-1	NA	TRBV7-6	TGTGCCAGCAGCTCAAGGGACGGAACTGAAGCTTTCTTT	CASSSRDGTEAFF
TRBD2	TRBJ2-3	few	TRBV6-5	TGTGCCAGCGCCTTTAATAGCGGGGGATTAGATACGCAGTATTTT	CASAFNSGGLDTQYF
TRBD2	TRBJ2-5	many	TRBV4-1	TGCGCCAGCAGCCAGGCGGGGGGGCTTGAGACCCAGTACTTC	CASSQAGGLETQYF
TRBD1	TRBJ2-1	NA	TRBV29-1	TGCAGCGTTGAAGTTGGGGACAGGGTAAGGGATGAGCAGTTCTTC	CSVEVGDRVRDEQFF
NA	TRBJ1-4	many	TRBV23-1	TGCGCCAGCGGACGATGGTTAGGTGAAAAACTGTTTTTT	CASGRWLGEKLFF
NA	TRBJ2-1	many	TRBV11-2	TGTGCCAGCAGGGAGGGAGTCAATGAGCAGTTCTTC	CASREGVNEQFF
TRBD1	TRBJ2-2	NA	TRBV2	TGTGCCAAGGGGAGCAGGGGGACCACCGGGGAGCTGTTTTTT	CAKGSRGTTGELFF
TRBD1	TRBJ2-7	many	TRBV27	TGTGCCAGCAGTCACGGGACAGGGACCGAGCAGTACTTC	CASSHGTGTEQYF
NA	TRBJ2-3	few	TRBV19	TGTGCCAGTAGCGCGGGACCAGATACGCAGTATTTT	CASSAGPDTQYF
TRBD1	TRBJ1-2	few	TRBV10-2	TGCGCCAGCAGTGGGGACAGCCGTATGAATGGCTACACCTTC	CASSGDSRMNGYTF
NA	TRBJ2-1	few	TRBV27	TGTGCCAGCAGTTTACTAGCGAGAACCTCCTACAATGAGCAGTTCTTC	CASSLLARTSYNEQFF
TRBD2	TRBJ2-3	many	TRBV7-9	TGTGCCAGCAGCTTTCCACTAGCGGGGGGCTTATCGACGCAGTATTTT	CASSFPLAGGLSTQYF
TRBD1	TRBJ1-1	many	TRBV6-1	TGTGCCAGCAGTGTATCCAGGGGGGCAGACACTGAAGCTTTCTTT	CASSVSRGADTEAFF
NA	TRBJ2-1	few	TRBV24-1	TGTGCCACCAGTGATATCGTCTACGGTGGCAATGAGCAGTTCTTC	CATSDIVYGGNEQFF
NA	TRBJ2-7	NA	TRBV7-2	TGTGCCAGCAGCTTTTCGTCGGGGGCTAACTACGAGCAGTACTTC	CASSFSSGANYEQYF
NA	TRBJ1-5	NA	TRBV27	TGTGCCAGCAGTTTTATTGGGAACAGTCAGCCCCAGCATTTT	CASSFIGNSQPQHF
NA	TRBJ1-2	NA	TRBV28	TGTGCCAGCAGTTTACATGATAACTATGGCTACACCTTC	CASSLHDNYGYTF
TRBD1	TRBJ1-4	NA	TRBV24-1	TGTGCCACCAGGACAGGGGGCCAAAATAAAAAACTATTTTTT	CATRTGGQNKKLFF
NA	TRBJ2-6	many	TRBV5-1	TGCGCCAGCAGCCTCACGTATGGGGCTGGGGCCAACGTCCTGACTTTC	CASSLTYGAGANVLTF
TRBD1	TRBJ2-3	few	TRBV30	TGTGCCTGGGCCCGGGACAGGGGGCTTTTAGATACGCAGTATTTT	CAWARDRGLLDTQYF
NA	TRBJ2-1	few	TRBV4-3	TGCGCCAGCAGCCAAGTCTTTACAATTGGGTATGACAATGAGCAGTTCTTC	CASSQVFTIGYDNEQFF
NA	TRBJ1-5	few	TRBV12-3/TRBV12-4	TGTGCCAGCAGTTTTTCGTCAGGGAATCAGCCCCAGCATTTT	CASSFSSGNQPQHF
TRBD2	TRBJ2-1	few	TRBV6-2/TRBV6-3	TGTGCCAGCACCATAGGACTAGCGGGGGCTGCTTGGGATGAGCAGTTCTTC	CASTIGLAGAAWDEQFF
NA	TRBJ1-6	few	TRBV30	TGTGCCTGGAGTCCTACAGGGTTCTCACCCCTCCACTTT	CAWSPTGFSPLHF
NA	TRBJ2-7	many	TRBV29-1	TGCAGCGCCTTGGACGGAGTCTACGAGCAGTACTTC	CSALDGVYEQYF
NA	TRBJ1-3	NA	TRBV4-3	TGCGCCAGCAGCCAAGGGGGGGGCGTTGGAAACACCATATATTTT	CASSQGGGVGNTIYF
NA	TRBJ2-7	few	TRBV6-5	TGTGCCAGCAGTAAGGGACGTTTTATGGAGCAGTACTTC	CASSKGRFMEQYF